Below are 27 T cell receptor beta chains sequenced from a single sample in a study of blood T cell repertoires in COVID-19. The data were produced by immunoSEQ multiplex PCR, yet TCRdb's version contains in-frame clones alone and is incomplete. Of around 190,000 clones listed, about 77% are singletons. The source material was PBMCs or T cells enriched from blood (not recorded which). Receptors were obtained from a woman between 50 and 59 years old with acute COVID-19.

V gene TRBV10-3 combines with J gene TRBJ2-6; D not resolved. The germline V gene has CDR1 ENHRY and CDR2 SYGVKD. V lost 8 bases and J 0 bases, leaving 17 bases between the germline ends. The CDR3 runs to 17 residues. CDR3 nucleotides: TGTGCCATCCAGGCAACGGCGAGTCCCTCTGGGGCCAACGTCCTGACTTTC. Amino acids: CAIQATASPSGANVLTF.

V usage is TRBV24-1 and J usage is TRBJ2-1; TRBD1 aligns across 8 bases. Germline V CDR1 and CDR2: KGHDR, SFDVKD. V dropped 8 bases and J dropped 5; count of bases not matched to a gene: 10. CDR3 size: 15 residues. CDR3 amino acids: CATTPGQANHNEQFF. The DNA for the CDR3 is TGTGCCACCACCCCGGGACAGGCGAACCACAATGAGCAGTTCTTC.

The J gene is TRBJ2-3, the V gene TRBV4-2, with a possible D match to TRBD2 (7 bases). CDR1 and CDR2 (germline): LGHNA, YNFKEQ. The CDR3 extends over 16 amino acids. V dropped 1 base and J dropped 3 bases, with 14 bases sitting between them. CDR3 nucleotides: TGTGCCAGCAGCCAAGGGCGAGGGGGGGTGACAGATACGCAGTATTTT. This sequence encodes CASSQGRGGVTDTQYF.

This clone was counted a few times. The rearrangement links TRBV19 to TRBJ2-2, with TRBD1 matching over 7 bases. The CDR3 contains 16 residues. Germline lookup yields CDR1 LNHDA and CDR2 SQIVND (reference sequence). V was clipped by 6 bases and J by 0 bases; unmatched bases: 7. DNA for the CDR3: TGTGCCAGTAGCCTAACGGGACAGACGAACACCGGGGAGCTGTTTTTT. It specifies CASSLTGQTNTGELFF.

This clone was recorded once. V gene TRBV6-5 combines with J gene TRBJ1-6; 8 positions agree with TRBD1. The V gene end was trimmed by 6 bases and the J gene end by 10 bases; junction bases not matched to a gene: 2. Germline V gene sequence: CDR1 MNHEY, CDR2 SVGAGI. CDR3 size: 12 residues. The DNA of the CDR3 is TGTGCCAGCAGGCGACAGGGGTCACCCCTCCACTTT. Translated, it gives CASRRQGSPLHF.

The sample holds a few counts of this clone. The chain employs TRBV12-3 or TRBV12-4 and TRBJ2-1, with D perhaps matching TRBD2 (6 bases). Deletions cut 4 bases from V and 9 bases from J, with 10 bases between. The CDR3 is 12 amino acids. This chain's CDR3 is CASSSGLREQFF. CDR3 DNA: TGTGCCAGCAGTTCCGGACTACGTGAGCAGTTCTTC.

This clone came up a few times. The chain uses TRBV28 and TRBJ2-3, with D perhaps TRBD1 (5 bases). The V and J ends lost 8 bases and 2 bases respectively, with 17 bases between them. This CDR3 spans 15 amino acids. CDR1 and CDR2 (germline): MDHEN, SYDVKM. CDR3 sequence: CASRFQGDHTDTQYF. CDR3 bases: TGTGCCAGCCGATTTCAGGGTGATCACACAGATACGCAGTATTTT.

The rearrangement joins TRBV5-8 to TRBJ1-3; no clear D. This CDR3 is built from 11 residues. Per the germline V gene, CDR1 is SGHTS and CDR2 is YDEGEE. This CDR3 is CAIFRRNTIYF. In nucleotides, the CDR3 is TGTGCAATTTTCAGAAGAAACACCATATATTTT.

V is TRBV7-9 and J is TRBJ2-1; 15 positions match TRBD2. The CDR3 runs 15 residues. Germline assignment: CDR1 SEHNR and CDR2 FQNEAQ (reference sequence). After removal of 4 bases from V and 8 bases from J, the junction contained 3 bases not matched to a gene. Here the CDR3 reads CASSWGLAGGDEQFF. As DNA, the CDR3 is TGTGCCAGCAGCTGGGGACTAGCGGGGGGCGATGAGCAGTTCTTC.

This clone showed up just a few times. The J gene is TRBJ1-2, the V gene TRBV30, with a tentative D call TRBD1 (6 bases). Germline V lookup: CDR1 GTSNPN, CDR2 SVGIG (reference sequence). This CDR3 has 13 amino acids. Trimming removed 6 bases at V and 3 bases at J, with 14 bases between. This chain's CDR3 is CACEEWTDYGYTF. In nucleotides, the CDR3 is TGTGCCTGCGAGGAATGGACAGACTATGGCTACACCTTC.

The chain recombines TRBV5-4 with TRBJ1-3; the match to TRBD1 covers 7 bases. The V gene's germline CDR1 is SGHNT and CDR2 YYREEE (reference sequence). CDR3 length: 16 amino acids. V gave up 4 bases and J gave up 1 base; unmatched junction bases: 8. The CDR3 DNA reads TGTGCCAGCAGCCAGGACAGGAGACAGTCTGGAAACACCATATATTTT. It codes for CASSQDRRQSGNTIYF.

The chain combines TRBV5-1 with TRBJ1-2; TRBD1 matches 7 bases. CDR1 is SGHRS and CDR2 is YFSETQ in the germline V gene. V trimming: 4 bases; J trimming: 6 bases; junction bases outside the gene matches: 9. CDR3 length equals 14 residues. The DNA of the CDR3 is TGCGCCAGCAGCACTACACTCCAGGGGGATGGCTACACCTTC. Translated: CASSTTLQGDGYTF.

Only a few counts were recorded for this clone. The identical CDR3 is also encoded by other nucleotide sequences in the sample. V is TRBV28 and J is TRBJ1-1; the D gene is possibly TRBD1 (6 bases). The CDR3 is made up of 14 amino acids. V was cut by 6 bases and J by 0 bases, with 11 bases left in between. The germline V gene has CDR1 MDHEN and CDR2 SYDVKM. The CDR3 protein is CASSLTGLNTEAFF. The DNA of the CDR3 is TGTGCCAGCAGCCTTACAGGGCTGAACACTGAAGCTTTCTTT.

This clone was detected only a few times. V usage is TRBV18 and J usage is TRBJ2-1; 11 bases are a match to TRBD2. Germline CDR1 reads KGHSH; CDR2 reads LQKENI. The CDR3 contains 15 residues. V lost 3 bases, J lost 3 bases, and 1 base stayed unmatched. CDR3: CASSPLAGGYNEQFF. DNA of the CDR3: TGTGCCAGCTCACCTCTAGCGGGGGGCTACAATGAGCAGTTCTTC.

The genes are TRBV7-4 and TRBJ1-5, with TRBD1 identical over 11 bases. Germline V gene data show CDR1 as SGHVT and CDR2 as SQSDAQ. This CDR3 is built from 18 residues. Trimming took 4 bases from V and 7 from J; bases not matched to a gene: 15. CDR3 residues: CASSSRDRGTYSSQPQHF. The CDR3 bases are TGTGCCAGCAGCTCCCGGGACAGGGGGACCTACAGCAGCCAGCCCCAGCATTTT.

The rearrangement links TRBV28 to TRBJ2-3; 12 positions match TRBD2. Germline V lookup: CDR1 MDHEN, CDR2 SYDVKM. The CDR3 is made up of 15 amino acids. The trim removed 3 bases at V and 6 bases at J, leaving 4 bases unmatched. DNA for the CDR3: TGTGCCAGCAGTTTTCTAGCGGGGGGGCGGGATACGCAGTATTTT. Translating it yields CASSFLAGGRDTQYF. Based on the CDR3 plus reference TRBV28 and TRBJ2-3, the full variable domain is DVKVTQSSRYLVKRTGEKVFLECVQDMDHENMFWYRQDPGLGLRLIYFSYDVKMKEKGDIPEGYSVSREKKERFSLILESASTNQTSMYLCASSFLAGGRDTQYFGPGTRLTVL.

This chain uses TRBV6-1 with TRBJ1-1; unclear D gene. CDR3 length: 14 residues. CDR1 is MNHNS and CDR2 is SASEGT in the germline V gene. Deletions cut 1 base from V and 2 bases from J, with 8 bases between. Written as DNA, the CDR3 is TGTGCCAGCAGTGAAGGCCCCTATAACACTGAAGCTTTCTTT. This sequence encodes CASSEGPYNTEAFF.

CDR3 protein: CASSSAQTGGANTEAFF. CDR3 coding DNA: TGTGCCAGCAGCTCCGCACAGACAGGGGGCGCGAACACTGAAGCTTTCTTT. The V gene is TRBV11-2, the J gene TRBJ1-1, with 10 positions matching TRBD1. After removal of 4 bases from V and 1 base from J, the junction contained 9 bases not matched to a gene. Germline values: CDR1 SGHAT, CDR2 FQNNGV. This CDR3 spans 17 amino acids.

This sequence joins TRBV6-4 and TRBJ2-7; unclear D gene. The V and J ends lost 7 bases and 6 bases respectively, with 19 bases between them. The CDR3 extends over 14 amino acids. Germline values: CDR1 MRHNA, CDR2 SNTAGT. The DNA for the CDR3 is TGTGCCAGCACCTTACCCCGCGGCTCAACCGAGCAGTACGTC. Translated, it gives CASTLPRGSTEQYV.

This clone was seen a few times. This specimen includes other DNA sequences encoding the same CDR3. CDR3 bases: TGTGCCATCAGCCCCACAGGGGGTGGTAATCAGCCCCAGCATTTT. Its protein product is CAISPTGGGNQPQHF. The V gene is TRBV10-3, the J gene TRBJ1-5; TRBD1 agrees at 8 bases. Germline CDR1 is ENHRY and CDR2 is SYGVKD. The length of the CDR3 is 15 residues. The V segment lost 6 bases and the J segment 4 bases; nucleotides outside the gene matches: 8.

The chain carries TRBV6-5 and TRBJ2-7; possibly TRBD2 for D (5 bases). Germline assignment: CDR1 MNHEY and CDR2 SVGAGI. The length of the CDR3 is 14 residues. Trimming stripped 9 bases from V and 4 bases from J, with 19 bases between. This chain's CDR3 is CASPCQFGKYEQYV. The CDR3 bases are TGTGCCAGTCCTTGCCAATTCGGGAAGTACGAGCAGTACGTC.

V is TRBV30 and J is TRBJ1-6; D call uncertain. Trimming shortened V by 3 bases and J by 8 bases, and 8 bases separated the two germline ends. CDR1 is GTSNPN, CDR2 SVGIG, per germline (reference sequence). This CDR3 comprises 12 residues. This CDR3 is CAWSGGHSPLHF. The CDR3 nucleotides read TGTGCCTGGAGCGGCGGGCATTCACCCCTCCACTTT. Combining the CDR3 with reference TRBV30 and TRBJ1-6 gives the whole variable domain SQTIHQWPATLVQPVGSPLSLECTVEGTSNPNLYWYRQAAGRGLQLLFYSVGIGQISSEVPQNLSASRPQDRQFILSSKKLLLSDSGFYLCAWSGGHSPLHFGNGTRLTVT.

The chain combines TRBV5-1 with TRBJ2-3; D possibly corresponds to TRBD2 (5 bases). CDR3 length: 14 residues. Per germline, CDR1 SGHRS and CDR2 YFSETQ. V was pared by 0 bases and J by 4 bases, with 9 bases between. CDR3 region: CASSLGSGSDTQYF. In DNA form, the CDR3 reads TGCGCCAGCAGCTTGGGGTCGGGATCAGATACGCAGTATTTT.

The V gene is TRBV14, the J gene TRBJ1-6; TRBD1 aligns across 7 bases. The CDR3 is 16 amino acids. The junction had 10 bases not matched to a gene; V was cut back by 1 base and J by 10 bases. Germline V gene sequence: CDR1 SGHDN, CDR2 FVKESK. This chain's CDR3 is CASSQALVQGGSPLHF. The CDR3 region has the DNA TGTGCCAGCAGCCAAGCGTTAGTCCAGGGGGGATCACCCCTCCACTTT. The variable domain in full, with the rest retrieved from reference TRBV14 and TRBJ1-6, is EAGVTQFPSHSVIEKGQTVTLRCDPISGHDNLYWYRRVMGKEIKFLLHFVKESKQDESGMPNNRFLAERTGGTYSTLKVQPAELEDSGVYFCASSQALVQGGSPLHFGNGTRLTVT.

This clone was seen a handful of times. V usage is TRBV28 and J usage is TRBJ1-5; 8 bases fit TRBD1. Germline V CDR1 and CDR2: MDHEN, SYDVKM. This CDR3 contains 15 residues. J gave up 7 bases and V 4 bases, and 9 bases lay outside the gene matches. CDR3 coding DNA: TGTGCCAGCAGTTCCCCTGGACAGGGATTCCAGCCCCAGCATTTT. Amino acids: CASSSPGQGFQPQHF.

The chain recombines TRBV5-5 with TRBJ2-3, with D possibly TRBD1 on 6 matching bases. Germline loops: CDR1 SGHKS, CDR2 YYEKEE (reference sequence). V was trimmed by 4 bases and J by 2 bases, leaving 11 bases between them. This CDR3 comprises 14 residues. The CDR3 bases are TGTGCCAGCAGCCCAGGACAGATCACAGATACGCAGTATTTT. Its protein product is CASSPGQITDTQYF.

This clone was detected only once. CDR3: CASSYPLWGGVTGELFF. The DNA of the CDR3 is TGTGCCAGCAGTTACCCCCTTTGGGGGGGGGTGACCGGGGAGCTGTTTTTT. The rearrangement links TRBV6-2 or TRBV6-3 to TRBJ2-2, with TRBD2 matching 7 bases. This CDR3 has 17 residues. Trimming at V came to 2 bases and at J to 5 bases, leaving 11 bases not matched to a gene. Germline V gene sequence: CDR1 MNHEY, CDR2 SVGEGT.